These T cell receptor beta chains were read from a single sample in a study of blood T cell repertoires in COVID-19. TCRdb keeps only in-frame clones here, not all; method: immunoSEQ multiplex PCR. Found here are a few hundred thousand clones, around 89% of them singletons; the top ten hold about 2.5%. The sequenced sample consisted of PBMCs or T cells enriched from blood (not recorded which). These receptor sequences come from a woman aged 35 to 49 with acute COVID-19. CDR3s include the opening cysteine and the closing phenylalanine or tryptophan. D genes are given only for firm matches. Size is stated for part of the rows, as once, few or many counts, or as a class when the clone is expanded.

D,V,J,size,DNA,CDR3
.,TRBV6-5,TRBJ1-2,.,TGTGCCAGCAGTCCCTCTAGATCGCGCGTAGGTGGCTACACCTTC,CASSPSRSRVGGYTF
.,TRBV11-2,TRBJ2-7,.,TGTGCCAGCAGCTCACTCAGCCTGGGGCTCGAGCAGTACTTC,CASSSLSLGLEQYF
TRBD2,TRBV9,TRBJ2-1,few,TGTGCCAGCAGCGTAGTCCCTAGCGGGACGTTGAATGAGCAGTTCTTC,CASSVVPSGTLNEQFF
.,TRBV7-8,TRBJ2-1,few,TGTGCCCTCGGGGAGCTAGCGACCTACAATGAGCAGTTCTTC,CALGELATYNEQFF
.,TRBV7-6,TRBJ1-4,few,TGTGCCAGCAGCCCCGAGGGGGTTACTAATGAAAAACTGTTTTTT,CASSPEGVTNEKLFF
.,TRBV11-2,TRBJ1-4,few,TGTGCCAGCAGCTCTAATCCCAGGCGCCATGAAAAACTGTTTTTT,CASSSNPRRHEKLFF
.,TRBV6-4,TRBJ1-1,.,TGTGCCAGCAGTGAGGCCCGAGGCACTGAAGCTTTCTTT,CASSEARGTEAFF
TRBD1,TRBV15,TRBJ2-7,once,TGTGCCACCAGCGAAATTGGGACAGGAGGCTACGAGCAGTACTTC,CATSEIGTGGYEQYF
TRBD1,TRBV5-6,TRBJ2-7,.,TGTGCCAGCAGCTTGGGTTGGGGACAGATGAGCTCCTACGAGCAGTACTTC,CASSLGWGQMSSYEQYF
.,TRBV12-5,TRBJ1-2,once,TGTGCTAGTGCCCCCTCTGGGGCCTATGGCTACACCTTC,CASAPSGAYGYTF
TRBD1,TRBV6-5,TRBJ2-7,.,TGTGCCAGCAGGGATCGACAGGGGGGGTACTACGAGCAGTACTTC,CASRDRQGGYYEQYF
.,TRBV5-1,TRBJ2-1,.,TGCGCCAGCAGCTTGGATCTTACGAGGGATGAGCAGTTCTTC,CASSLDLTRDEQFF
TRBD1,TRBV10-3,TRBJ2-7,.,TGTGCCATCAGCCTTTCGCCGGGACAGGGGACCGAGCAGTACTTC,CAISLSPGQGTEQYF
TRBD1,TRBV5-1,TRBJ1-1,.,TGCGCCAGCAGCTCCGGGACAGGGAGTGCGTCCACTGAAGCTTTCTTT,CASSSGTGSASTEAFF
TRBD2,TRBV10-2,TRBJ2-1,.,TGCGCCAGCAGACTCGGGACTAGCGGGAGAAATGAGCAGTTCTTC,CASRLGTSGRNEQFF
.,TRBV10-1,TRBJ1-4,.,TGCGCCAGCAGCCTAAGGGGGGGGGAGGAAAAACTGTTTTTT,CASSLRGGEEKLFF
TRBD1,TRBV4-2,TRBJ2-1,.,TGTGCCAGCAGCCAAGCGGGACAGGGTGCCTATGAGCAGTTCTTC,CASSQAGQGAYEQFF
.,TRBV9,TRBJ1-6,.,TGTGCCAGCAGCCGGGGAGTCACCGTTAATTCACCCCTCCACTTT,CASSRGVTVNSPLHF
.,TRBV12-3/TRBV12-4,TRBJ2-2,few,TGTGCCAGCAGTTCAGGACTCACCGGGGAGCTGTTTTTT,CASSSGLTGELFF
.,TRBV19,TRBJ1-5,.,TGTGCCAGTAGTATAGCGCGGGACAGCAATCAGCCCCAGCATTTT,CASSIARDSNQPQHF
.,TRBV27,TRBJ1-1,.,TGTGCCAGCAGTTTTCCCCAGGGTTCGGCTTTCTTT,CASSFPQGSAFF
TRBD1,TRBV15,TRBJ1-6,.,TGTGCCACCAGCAGATTACCCGGGACAGAGATTTCACCCCTCCACTTT,CATSRLPGTEISPLHF
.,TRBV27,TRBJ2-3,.,TGTGCCAGCAGTTGGGGGAGGGATACGCAGTATTTT,CASSWGRDTQYF
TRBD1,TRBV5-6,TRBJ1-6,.,TGTGCCAGCAGCTCGGGGGACAGGGGGAATTCACCCCTCCACTTT,CASSSGDRGNSPLHF
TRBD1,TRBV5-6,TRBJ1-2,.,TGTGCCAGCAGCTTGGGACAGGGCCCTGGCTACACCTTC,CASSLGQGPGYTF
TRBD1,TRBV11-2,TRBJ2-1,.,TGTGCCAGCAGTTCGCAGGGACAGGAGCACAATGAGCAGTTCTTC,CASSSQGQEHNEQFF
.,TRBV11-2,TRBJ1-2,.,TGTGCCAGCAGAGAAACGGGGTCTAACTATGGCTACACCTTC,CASRETGSNYGYTF
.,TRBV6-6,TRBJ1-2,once,TGTGCCAGCAGTCTACCCCTCTCTCGGGGGACCCTGGGCGGCTACACCTTC,CASSLPLSRGTLGGYTF
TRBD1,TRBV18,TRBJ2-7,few,TGTGCCAGCTCACCTGGGACAGCCTCCTACGAGCAGTACTTC,CASSPGTASYEQYF
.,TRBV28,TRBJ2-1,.,TGTGCCAGCGTCCAGGCGGGGTCCTACAATGAGCAGTTCTTC,CASVQAGSYNEQFF
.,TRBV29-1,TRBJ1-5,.,TGCAGCGTTCAGGATAGCAATCAGCCCCAGCATTTT,CSVQDSNQPQHF
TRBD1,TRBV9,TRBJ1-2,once,TGTGCCAGCAGCGGACAGGGGCACTATGGCTACACCTTC,CASSGQGHYGYTF
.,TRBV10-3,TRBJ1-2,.,TGTGCCATCAGTGATTTGGGGGCATTTGAAGGCTACACCTTC,CAISDLGAFEGYTF
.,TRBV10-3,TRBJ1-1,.,TGTGCCATCAAGCCGGGAGGGGTGACTGAAGCTTTCTTT,CAIKPGGVTEAFF